A single sample is the source of the 18 T cell receptor beta chains below, sequenced in a study of T cells in Graves' hyperthyroidism and ophthalmopathy. RNA transcripts gave rise to amplified TCR beta CDR3 regions. TCR CDR3 regions were first amplified by RT-PCR with HTBI primers. One entry per CDR3 protein results from TCRdb running MiXCR on the multiplex PCR reads. The table has 300,000 to 450,000 distinct CDR3 sequences, about 14% seen once. What was sequenced was blood. These receptors came from a woman aged 60-70 years with Graves' hyperthyroidism.

This clonotype was recorded many times. V gene TRBV7-8 combines with J gene TRBJ2-5; D may match TRBD1 or TRBD2 (5 bases each). Trimming removed 1 base from V and 2 bases from J, with 11 bases in between. CDR1 and CDR2 from the germline V gene are SGHVS and FQNEAQ. The CDR3 is made up of 15 amino acids. CDR3 bases: TGTGCCAGCAGCTTAGTTCGAGGGGAACAAGAGACCCAGTACTTC. Residues: CASSLVRGEQETQYF. The full variable domain, completed using reference TRBV7-8 and TRBJ2-5, is GAGVSQSPRYKVAKRGQDVALRCDPISGHVSLFWYQQALGQGPEFLTYFQNEAQLDKSGLPSDRFFAERPEGSVSTLKIQRTQQEDSAVYLCASSLVRGEQETQYFGPGTRLLVL.

This clonotype was observed at least ten times. The rearrangement uses TRBV6-1 and TRBJ2-3; possibly TRBD1 for D (6 bases). The CDR3 runs to 15 residues. Trimming stripped 3 bases from V and 0 bases from J, with 10 bases between. Germline V gene data show CDR1 as MNHNS and CDR2 as SASEGT. This CDR3 is CASSELGASTDTQYF. In nucleotides, the CDR3 is TGTGCCAGCAGTGAGTTGGGGGCTAGCACAGATACGCAGTATTTT.

Regarding this clonotype: A read error may account for a junction end that differs from germline. The chain is built from TRBV24-1 and TRBJ2-1; possibly TRBD1 or TRBD2 for D (5 bases each). There are 16 residues in the CDR3. Germline CDR1 reads KGHDR; CDR2 reads SFDVKD. CDR3 DNA sequence: TGTGCCACCAGTGATTCCCAGGGCAGCGGTTGGAATGAGCAGCTCTTC. Translating it yields CATSDSQGSGWNEQLF.

The CDR3 region has the DNA TGTGCCAGCGGTCCCGGACAGGGGGCTGGGAATGAGCAGTTCTTC. Translating gives CASGPGQGAGNEQFF. The chain uses TRBV6-1 and TRBJ2-1; 11 bases fit TRBD1. From germline, CDR1 is MNHNS and CDR2 SASEGT. With V trimmed by 8 bases and J by 7 bases, 10 bases remained unmatched. There are 15 residues in the CDR3.

This clonotype was recorded at least ten times. This chain connects TRBV7-9 to TRBJ2-1; 8 bases fit TRBD2. In germline, CDR1 is SEHNR, CDR2 FQNEAQ (reference sequence). The CDR3 totals 16 residues. Losses at the gene ends were 2 bases for V and 5 bases for J; bases not matched to a gene: 8. CDR3 bases: TGTGCCAGCAGCTTACGTGCTAGCGGGTTGAACAATGAGCAGTTCTTC. Protein sequence: CASSLRASGLNNEQFF.

This clonotype was seen only a few times. This chain connects TRBV11-2 to TRBJ2-7, with D tentatively TRBD1 (6 bases). The germline V and J ends were trimmed by 4 bases and 3 bases, with 10 bases remaining between them. This CDR3 comprises 13 residues. CDR1 and CDR2 (germline): SGHAT, FQNNGV. CDR3 sequence: CASSSRGNYEQYF. The CDR3 nucleotides read TGTGCCAGCAGCTCCAGGGGTAACTACGAGCAGTACTTC.

There are many counts of this clonotype. The chain is built from TRBV3-1 and TRBJ1-2, with a possible D match to TRBD1 (6 bases). V dropped 0 bases and J dropped 4 bases, with 6 bases sitting between them. The CDR3 totals 13 residues. CDR1 LGHDT and CDR2 YNNKEL come from the germline V gene (reference sequence). The CDR3 region is CASSQDRGYGYTF. DNA of the CDR3: TGTGCCAGCAGCCAAGACAGGGGCTATGGCTACACCTTC.

V and J are TRBV6-1 and TRBJ2-1; 8 nucleotides match TRBD2. With V trimmed by 8 bases and J by 5 bases, 11 bases remained unmatched. From germline, CDR1 is MNHNS and CDR2 SASEGT. This CDR3 has 15 amino acids. CDR3 DNA sequence: TGTGCCAGCTCACCCTCCGGGGGGGAGGACAATGAGCAGTTCTTC. It translates to CASSPSGGEDNEQFF.

This clonotype was seen at least ten times. The CDR3: CASSFRENSPLHF. CDR3 coding DNA: TGTGCCAGCAGCTTTAGGGAGAATTCACCCCTCCACTTT. This sequence joins TRBV11-2 and TRBJ1-6; no clear D. V was trimmed by 3 bases and J by 7 bases, leaving 7 bases between them. This CDR3 is 13 amino acids long. Germline V gene lookup returns CDR1 SGHAT and CDR2 FQNNGV.

The J gene is TRBJ2-3, the V gene TRBV11-2; 12 nucleotides agree with TRBD2. V gave up 3 bases and J gave up 8 bases; unmatched junction bases: 3. This CDR3 is 14 amino acids long. Germline V gives CDR1 SGHAT, CDR2 FQNNGV. The CDR3 spells CASSLPGLAGTQYF. The DNA of the CDR3 is TGTGCCAGCAGCTTGCCGGGACTAGCGGGTACGCAGTATTTT.

The CDR3 sequence is CAWSPRTGWVRTGELFF. The CDR3 DNA follows: TGTGCCTGGAGTCCGCGGACAGGGTGGGTTCGCACCGGGGAGCTGTTTTTT. The chain combines TRBV30 with TRBJ2-2; 8 nucleotides match TRBD1. With V trimmed by 2 bases and J by 4 bases, 12 bases remained unmatched. Germline V gene lookup returns CDR1 GTSNPN and CDR2 SVGIG (reference sequence). The CDR3 is made up of 17 amino acids.

This chain uses TRBV20-1 with TRBJ2-1; 9 bases line up with TRBD2. The germline V gene encodes CDR1 DFQATT and CDR2 SNEGSKA (reference sequence). Trimming cost V 5 bases and J 2 bases; bases outside gene matches: 4. The CDR3 extends over 14 amino acids. This CDR3 reads CSALTSGTYNEQFF. The CDR3 DNA reads TGCAGTGCTTTGACTAGCGGCACCTACAATGAGCAGTTCTTC.

The sample holds many counts of this clonotype. The gene calls are TRBV6-8 and TRBJ2-1, with a possible D match to TRBD2 (6 bases). The CDR3 loop spans 14 amino acids. Germline V gene data show CDR1 as MNHGY and CDR2 as SAAAGT. Trimming shortened V by 7 bases and J by 8 bases, and 18 bases separated the two germline ends. The chain's CDR3 is CASIRAGREDEQFF. The CDR3 region has the DNA TGTGCCAGCATTAGAGCCGGGAGAGAGGATGAGCAGTTCTTC.

This clonotype was found many times. The rearrangement links TRBV20-1 to TRBJ2-1; 8 nucleotides line up with TRBD2. J was trimmed by 1 base and V by 1 base; bases with no gene match: 3. Germline CDR1 is DFQATT and CDR2 is SNEGSKA (reference sequence). The CDR3 covers 15 residues. The CDR3 DNA sequence: TGCAGTGCTAGAGTGCGACTAGCGTCCTACAATGAGCAGTTCTTC. Residues: CSARVRLASYNEQFF.

This clonotype was observed a single time. This chain joins TRBV4-1 and TRBJ2-7; 12 bases agree with TRBD2. Germline CDR1 and CDR2: MGHRA and YSYEKL. With 0 bases clipped from V and 6 bases from J, the junction kept 3 bases outside the gene matches. The length of the CDR3 is 15 residues. The CDR3 spells CASSQDPSGRGEQYF. Written as DNA, the CDR3 is TGCGCCAGCAGCCAAGATCCTAGCGGGAGGGGCGAGCAGTACTTC.

The chain's CDR3 is CASSHGTRETQYF. CDR3 DNA: TGCGCCAGCAGCCACGGGACTCGGGAGACCCAGTACTTC. V and J are TRBV4-1 and TRBJ2-5, with TRBD2 as a possible D gene (6 bases). CDR1 and CDR2 from the germline V gene are MGHRA and YSYEKL. The CDR3 is made up of 13 amino acids. Trimming left V 3 bases short and J 5 bases short, with 10 bases between.

This clonotype has a count of ten or more. The CDR3 here is CASIGGGSYNEQFF. CDR3 nucleotide sequence: TGTGCCAGCATTGGTGGCGGCTCCTACAATGAGCAGTTCTTC. The rearrangement joins TRBV12-3 or TRBV12-4 to TRBJ2-1; unclear D gene. CDR3 length: 14 residues. The V end lost 7 bases, the J end lost 0 bases, and 10 bases lay between the germline ends.

This clonotype was seen ten or more times. The chain uses TRBV7-3 and TRBJ1-2; TRBD1 matches 8 bases. Germline V gene sequence: CDR1 SGHTA, CDR2 FQGTGA. This CDR3 is 14 amino acids long. The ends lost 2 bases at V and 6 bases at J; junction bases unmatched: 5. The chain's CDR3 is CASSLYGTGNGYTF. The CDR3 bases are TGTGCCAGCAGCTTATACGGGACAGGAAATGGCTACACCTTC.